What follows are 25 T cell receptor beta chains derived from one specimen sequenced in a study of beta chain features in type 1 diabetes. Expressed TCRB transcripts got sequenced, as all isolated RNA was reverse transcribed. The table came from immunoSEQ multiplex PCR; TCRdb's copy has only in-frame clones and leaves some out. The sample includes a few hundred thousand clones, around 9.9% of them seen just once. The sequenced sample consisted of central memory CD4+ T cells from blood. The receptors derive from a man between 18 and 35 years old in good health.

This clone was counted ten times or more. The chain combines TRBV14 with TRBJ2-7; 10 nucleotides agree with TRBD1. With 0 bases clipped from V and 3 bases from J, the junction kept 11 bases outside the gene matches. The length of the CDR3 is 18 residues. Germline CDR1 is SGHDN and CDR2 is FVKESK. In DNA, the CDR3 is TGTGCCAGCAGCCAAGATCCGGGACAGGGGTCCGACTACTACGAGCAGTACTTC. Encoded protein: CASSQDPGQGSDYYEQYF. Drawing the rest from reference TRBV14 and TRBJ2-7, the complete variable domain is EAGVTQFPSHSVIEKGQTVTLRCDPISGHDNLYWYRRVMGKEIKFLLHFVKESKQDESGMPNNRFLAERTGGTYSTLKVQPAELEDSGVYFCASSQDPGQGSDYYEQYFGPGTRLTVT.

This clone occurred a few times. CDR3 region: CASSQDLLAGGFDTQYF. Here the CDR3 DNA reads TGTGCCAGCAGCCAAGATTTGCTAGCGGGAGGATTCGATACGCAGTATTTT. The chain employs TRBV14 and TRBJ2-3; 11 positions match TRBD2. V gave up 0 bases and J gave up 6 bases; unmatched junction bases: 8. The CDR3 runs 17 residues. Looked up from germline, CDR1 is SGHDN and CDR2 is FVKESK.

This clone was seen a few times. The V call is TRBV30, the J call TRBJ2-2, with D maybe TRBD2 (5 bases). V lost 3 bases, J lost 1 base, and 9 bases lay in between. The length of the CDR3 is 14 residues. Germline V gene data show CDR1 as GTSNPN and CDR2 as SVGIG (reference sequence). The CDR3 here is CAWSGLRNTGELFF. The DNA for the CDR3 is TGTGCCTGGAGCGGACTGCGGAACACCGGGGAGCTGTTTTTT.

The chain uses TRBV7-2 and TRBJ1-4; no definite D call. The V end lost 2 bases, the J end lost 5 bases, and 9 bases lay between the germline ends. The germline V gene has CDR1 SGHTA and CDR2 FQGNSA. This CDR3 is 14 amino acids long. In DNA form, the CDR3 reads TGTGCCAGCAGCTTAAGACGGGAAAATGAAAAACTGTTTTTT. This encodes CASSLRRENEKLFF.

The rearrangement joins TRBV28 to TRBJ2-1, with TRBD2 as a possible D gene (7 bases). Germline V gene data show CDR1 as MDHEN and CDR2 as SYDVKM. The CDR3 totals 18 residues. Trimming left V 5 bases short and J 9 bases short, with 29 bases between. For the CDR3, the DNA is TGTGCCAGCAGTCCCTATGGAGGGGGACAACGGCGGGGGAGTGAGCAGTTCTTC. This codes for CASSPYGGGQRRGSEQFF.

This clone has more than one count but fewer than ten. The rearrangement links TRBV27 to TRBJ2-3; D may correspond to TRBD1 or TRBD2 (5 bases each). Germline loops: CDR1 MNHEY, CDR2 SMNVEV (reference sequence). The CDR3 is 15 residues long. Trimming left V 7 bases short and J 1 base short, with 15 bases between. CDR3 region: CASTDLGEGTDTQYF. The CDR3 DNA sequence: TGTGCCAGCACAGACCTGGGGGAAGGCACAGATACGCAGTATTTT.

The gene calls are TRBV13 and TRBJ2-4, with TRBD1 matching over 7 bases. V shed 7 bases, J shed 8 bases, and the junction held 5 bases outside the gene matches. This CDR3 region has 12 residues. From germline, CDR1 is PRHDT and CDR2 FYEKMQ (reference sequence). The CDR3 here is CASTRTGDIQYF. Here the CDR3 DNA reads TGTGCCAGCACCCGTACAGGGGACATTCAGTACTTC.

The chain joins TRBV2 to TRBJ1-5, with a tentative D call TRBD1 (6 bases). Looked up from germline, CDR1 is SNHLY and CDR2 is FYNNEI. The CDR3 sequence is 16 residues long. The V end lost 6 bases, the J end lost 5 bases, and 20 bases lay between the germline ends. In DNA, the CDR3 is TGTGCCAGCAGCACATCAACAGGGACGGCCGATCAGCCCCAGCATTTT. This translates into CASSTSTGTADQPQHF.

Note on this clone: A much more abundant neighbour one base away suggests this may be a read error. This chain uses TRBV29-1 with TRBJ2-3, with D maybe TRBD2 (5 bases). The CDR3 is 13 residues long. Germline V gene sequence: CDR1 SQVTM, CDR2 ANQGSEA. CDR3: CSIERALTDTQYF. The CDR3 DNA reads as TGCAGCATTGAGAGGGCACTCACAGATACGCAGTATTTT.

There are many counts of this clone. J is TRBJ2-2 and V is TRBV4-3; TRBD2 matches 11 bases. The CDR3 contains 16 residues. Germline CDR1 reads LGHNA; CDR2 reads YSLEER. J was trimmed by 5 bases and V by 1 base; bases with no gene match: 3. Written as DNA, the CDR3 is TGCGCCAGCAGCCAAGCTGCTAGCGGGAGGACCGGGGAGCTGTTTTTT. This translates into CASSQAASGRTGELFF.

The sample holds many counts of this clone. The rearrangement joins TRBV30 to TRBJ1-4; a weak D match, TRBD1 (6 bases). Between the trimmed V and J ends, which lost 2 bases and 5 bases, there was a span of 18 bases. Germline V CDR1 and CDR2: GTSNPN, SVGIG (reference sequence). This CDR3 comprises 16 residues. In DNA form, the CDR3 reads TGTGCCTGGAGTAAAAAGGCAACAGGGCGGAATGAAAAACTGTTTTTT. Residues: CAWSKKATGRNEKLFF.

The chain's CDR3 is CSVLGGSSTDTQYF. In DNA, the CDR3 is TGCAGCGTCTTGGGGGGGTCGTCCACAGATACGCAGTATTTT. This chain uses TRBV29-1 with TRBJ2-3; the match to TRBD2 covers 7 bases. Germline values: CDR1 SQVTM, CDR2 ANQGSEA. This CDR3 is 14 amino acids long. Germline trimming cut 6 bases from V and 2 bases from J; bases unmatched to any gene: 8.

The sample holds many counts of this clone. The chain has TRBV4-3 and TRBJ2-3, with D possibly matching TRBD2 (5 bases). Germline CDR1 reads LGHNA; CDR2 reads YSLEER. Deletions cut 1 base from V and 4 bases from J, with 18 bases between. The CDR3 length is 17 residues. CDR3 nucleotide sequence: TGCGCCAGCAGCCAAGGGGCTAAGCGGCTCGGGGCAGATACGCAGTATTTT. Translation: CASSQGAKRLGADTQYF.

In this sample, this clone turned up a few times. The chain uses TRBV29-1 and TRBJ1-1, with D hard to call. The CDR3 length is 11 residues. V was clipped by 7 bases and J by 5 bases, with 11 bases between them. Germline CDR1 SQVTM, CDR2 ANQGSEA. The CDR3 protein is CSAGIETEAFF. For the CDR3, the DNA is TGCAGCGCTGGCATCGAAACTGAAGCTTTCTTT. The variable domain in full, completed from reference TRBV29-1 and TRBJ1-1, reads SAVISQKPSRDICQRGTSLTIQCQVDSQVTMMFWYRQQPGQSLTLIATANQGSEATYESGFVIDKFPISRPNLTFSTLTVSNMSPEDSSIYLCSAGIETEAFFGQGTRLTVV.

Only a few counts were recorded for this clone. V is TRBV30 and J is TRBJ2-3; 8 bases line up with TRBD1. The CDR3 runs 13 residues. Germline V gene data show CDR1 as GTSNPN and CDR2 as SVGIG (reference sequence). The V segment lost 5 bases and the J segment 3 bases; nucleotides outside the gene matches: 4. The CDR3 DNA reads as TGTGCCTGGGCCAGGGGGCTTACAGATACGCAGTATTTT. Residues: CAWARGLTDTQYF.

Only a few counts were recorded for this clone. CDR3 bases: TGTGCCAGCTCCGGACAGAGGAACACTGAAGCTTTCTTT. It translates to CASSGQRNTEAFF. V and J are TRBV18 and TRBJ1-1; weak D call: TRBD1 (6 bases). Germline lookup yields CDR1 KGHSH and CDR2 LQKENI. The CDR3 consists of 13 residues. Trimming removed 6 bases at V and 1 base at J, with 9 bases between.

The chain employs TRBV5-1 and TRBJ2-7; 9 bases are a match to TRBD1. Germline-derived CDR1 and CDR2 are SGHRS and YFSETQ. With V trimmed by 3 bases and J by 3 bases, 4 bases remained unmatched. This CDR3 is built from 14 residues. CDR3 region: CASSWGTGRYEQYF. In DNA form, the CDR3 reads TGCGCCAGCAGCTGGGGGACAGGGCGCTACGAGCAGTACTTC.

The CDR3 DNA sequence: TGTGCCACCAGCAGGGCACTGCCGCCTGTAAATGAAAAACTGTTTTTT. Protein sequence: CATSRALPPVNEKLFF. The chain carries TRBV15 and TRBJ1-4; D is undetermined. Germline CDR1 LNHNV, CDR2 YYDKDF (reference sequence). The CDR3 is 16 amino acids. V gave up 3 bases and J gave up 5 bases, with 16 bases separating them.

In this sample, this clone turned up a few times. The chain combines TRBV5-4 with TRBJ2-2; D assignment may be TRBD1 or TRBD2 (5 bases each). Trimming stripped 5 bases from V and 3 bases from J, with 14 bases between. Germline lookup yields CDR1 SGHNT and CDR2 YYREEE (reference sequence). The CDR3 is 15 residues long. This CDR3 reads CASRSTGTDTGELFF. CDR3 DNA: TGTGCCAGCAGGTCGACCGGGACGGACACCGGGGAGCTGTTTTTT. Looking up the rest from reference TRBV5-4 and TRBJ2-2 gives the full variable domain: ETGVTQSPTHLIKTRGQQVTLRCSSQSGHNTVSWYQQALGQGPQFIFQYYREEENGRGNFPPRFSGLQFPNYSSELNVNALELDDSALYLCASRSTGTDTGELFFGEGSRLTVL.

This clone appeared a few times. This chain connects TRBV5-1 to TRBJ2-2; D gene ambiguous. The CDR3 runs to 13 residues. Germline CDR1 is SGHRS and CDR2 is YFSETQ. With 2 bases removed from V and 5 bases from J, the gap between germline ends came to 7 bases. Written as DNA, the CDR3 is TGCGCCAGCAGCTTTACGACGACCGGGGAGCTGTTTTTT. Protein sequence: CASSFTTTGELFF.

The gene calls are TRBV27 and TRBJ2-3; 9 bases fit TRBD2. CDR1 and CDR2 (germline): MNHEY, SMNVEV (reference sequence). The CDR3 runs to 18 residues. V shed 4 bases and J 5 bases; nucleotides not matched to a gene: 16. The CDR3: CASSSSPGLAGRRDTQYF. Here the CDR3 DNA reads TGTGCCAGCAGTTCTTCCCCCGGGCTAGCGGGACGGCGAGATACGCAGTATTTT.

The CDR3 region has the DNA TGTGCCATCAGTGTCGCGACAGGGGTCGACTATGGCTACACCTTC. This codes for CAISVATGVDYGYTF. This chain uses TRBV10-3 with TRBJ1-2; 8 bases line up with TRBD1. The CDR3 has 15 residues. Germline CDR1 and CDR2: ENHRY and SYGVKD. V trimming: 4 bases; J trimming: 3 bases; junction bases outside the gene matches: 7.

This clone has only a few counts. The rearrangement uses TRBV6-1 and TRBJ2-7, with no clear D. Germline V lookup: CDR1 MNHNS, CDR2 SASEGT. This CDR3 comprises 14 residues. Trimming took off 2 bases at V and 2 bases at J, with 10 bases between the two ends. CDR3 DNA sequence: TGTGCCAGCAGTGAACGAAGCTCAACCTACGAGCAGTACTTC. Its translation: CASSERSSTYEQYF.

This clone showed up just a few times. The chain is built from TRBV29-1 and TRBJ2-6, with 11 bases lining up with TRBD1. The V gene end was trimmed by 4 bases and the J gene end by 2 bases; junction bases not matched to a gene: 1. The length of the CDR3 is 15 residues. The germline gives CDR1 SQVTM, CDR2 ANQGSEA. This CDR3 reads CSVGGQGAGANVLTF. The CDR3 bases are TGCAGCGTTGGGGGACAGGGGGCTGGGGCCAACGTCCTGACTTTC. The whole variable domain, remainder taken from reference TRBV29-1 and TRBJ2-6, is SAVISQKPSRDICQRGTSLTIQCQVDSQVTMMFWYRQQPGQSLTLIATANQGSEATYESGFVIDKFPISRPNLTFSTLTVSNMSPEDSSIYLCSVGGQGAGANVLTFGAGSRLTVL.

This clone was counted only a few times. V and J are TRBV5-4 and TRBJ2-5, with 11 bases that match TRBD2. Germline CDR1 reads SGHNT; CDR2 reads YYREEE (reference sequence). The CDR3 sequence is 15 residues long. V shed 3 bases, J shed 5 bases, and the junction held 6 bases outside the gene matches. The CDR3 sequence: CASSSTSGSLETQYF. In DNA form, the CDR3 reads TGTGCCAGCAGCTCAACTAGCGGGAGTTTGGAGACCCAGTACTTC. The whole variable domain, filled in from reference TRBV5-4 and TRBJ2-5, reads ETGVTQSPTHLIKTRGQQVTLRCSSQSGHNTVSWYQQALGQGPQFIFQYYREEENGRGNFPPRFSGLQFPNYSSELNVNALELDDSALYLCASSSTSGSLETQYFGPGTRLLVL.